Here is one TCR beta chain with its context. The assay was immunoSEQ multiplex PCR, and TCRdb's table has in-frame clones only and misses some. The profile shows under 250,000 clones, 90% of them singletons. This sample is part of a study of blood T cell repertoires in COVID-19. This TCR was recovered from a man aged 25 to 40 with COVID-19, enrolled during active disease. Sequencing was done on a sample of peripheral blood.

The CDR3 spells CASSLATGVQPQHF. The CDR3 DNA reads as TGTGCCAGCAGTTTGGCTACAGGGGTTCAGCCCCAGCATTTT. The rearrangement links TRBV28 to TRBJ1-5; 7 nucleotides match TRBD1. The germline V gene encodes CDR1 MDHEN and CDR2 SYDVKM. J was trimmed by 6 bases and V by 3 bases; bases with no gene match: 5. The CDR3 contains 14 residues. Supplemented by reference TRBV28 and TRBJ1-5, the full variable domain reads DVKVTQSSRYLVKRTGEKVFLECVQDMDHENMFWYRQDPGLGLRLIYFSYDVKMKEKGDIPEGYSVSREKKERFSLILESASTNQTSMYLCASSLATGVQPQHFGDGTRLSIL.